This T cell receptor (beta chain) was sequenced for a study of cytomegalovirus exposure and HLA in healthy donors. Study-wide points: Cytomegalovirus association was assigned to about 180 TCR beta chains.

Both 60 Vbeta primers and 13 Jbeta primers went into the PCR. Measured with immunoSEQ multiplex PCR; TCRdb has only the in-frame clones, and not every one. The table lists 130,000 to 150,000 clones, approximately 79% of them singletons. As for this clone: Its target is unknown.

Germline CDR1 is SGHTA and CDR2 is FQGNSA. The junction had 3 bases not matched to a gene; V was cut back by 5 bases and J by 4 bases. The CDR3 runs 13 residues. The TCR originated in a woman in her 40s in good health and CMV-seropositive. The chain joins TRBV7-2 to TRBJ2-5; 8 nucleotides align to TRBD1. Sequencing was done on a sample of PBMCs. CDR3 residues: CASSITGGETQYF. CDR3 bases: TGTGCCAGCAGCATAACAGGGGGAGAGACCCAGTACTTC.